A single sample gave rise to the 32 T cell receptor beta chains below, sequenced in a study of shared clonotypes between healthy human individuals. Using immunoSEQ multiplex PCR, the repertoire was profiled, and TCRdb retains in-frame clones only, with some absent. The data show about 1 million clones, about 75% seen once. The sequenced sample consisted of memory CD4+ T cells sorted from blood. Subset here: CD45RA-negative fraction. These receptors were taken from a man in his late teens or twenties in good health.

This chain connects TRBV25-1 to TRBJ1-5, with a possible D match to TRBD1 (5 bases). V lost 6 bases and J lost 5, with 14 bases in between. This CDR3 has 14 residues. CDR1 and CDR2 from the germline V gene are MGHDK and SYGVNS. The CDR3 DNA sequence: TGTGCCAGCAGCGCTACAGGCCTACATCAGCCCCAGCATTTT. This encodes CASSATGLHQPQHF.

This clone has only a few counts. The CDR3 coding sequence is TGCGCCAGCAGTGAATCGGGACAGACAAATTCACCCCTCCACTTT. It yields the protein CASSESGQTNSPLHF. V is TRBV10-1 and J is TRBJ1-6, with 7 bases fitting TRBD1. Germline CDR1 and CDR2: WNHNN and SYGVQD (reference sequence). The CDR3 sequence is 15 residues long. V shed 3 bases and J 7 bases; nucleotides not matched to a gene: 6.

This clone occurred a few times. The chain recombines TRBV6-1 with TRBJ1-6; D is ambiguous. The V gene's germline CDR1 is MNHNS and CDR2 SASEGT. V lost 8 bases and J lost 8, with 13 bases in between. This CDR3 is 13 amino acids long. CDR3 sequence: CASGVVLDSPLHF. Here the CDR3 DNA reads TGTGCCAGCGGGGTGGTATTGGATTCACCCCTCCACTTT.

Here the CDR3 reads CASSPAGGPGRQYF. The CDR3 bases are TGTGCCAGCAGCCCAGCGGGAGGGCCGGGGAGGCAGTACTTC. The chain links TRBV6-5 to TRBJ2-7, with 10 bases fitting TRBD2. The junction had 11 bases not matched to a gene; V was cut back by 6 bases and J by 9 bases. CDR3 length equals 14 residues. Germline CDR1 MNHEY, CDR2 SVGAGI.

V gene TRBV7-2 combines with J gene TRBJ1-2, with TRBD1 matching 7 bases. V lost 4 bases and J lost 7; bases outside the gene matches: 6. CDR3 length: 13 amino acids. Germline CDR1 reads SGHTA; CDR2 reads FQGNSA. The CDR3 DNA sequence: TGTGCCAGCAGCTCTGACAGGGCGGGTGGCTACACCTTC. Translated, it gives CASSSDRAGGYTF. Together with reference TRBV7-2 and TRBJ1-2, the CDR3 gives the full variable domain: GAGVSQSPSNKVTEKGKDVELRCDPISGHTALYWYRQSLGQGLEFLIYFQGNSAPDKSGLPSDRFSAERTGGSVSTLTIQRTQQEDSAVYLCASSSDRAGGYTFGSGTRLTVV.

The chain links TRBV6-6 to TRBJ2-5; 12 bases align to TRBD2. V gave up 6 bases and J gave up 7 bases; unmatched junction bases: 12. CDR1 and CDR2 (germline): MNHNY, SVGAGI (reference sequence). The CDR3 contains 16 residues. CDR3 nucleotide sequence: TGTGCCAGCAGGCCCGGCCTAGCGGGAGGGCAGGGGACCCAGTACTTC. Amino acid sequence: CASRPGLAGGQGTQYF.

This clone was counted many times. This chain connects TRBV18 to TRBJ1-1; 8 bases are shared with TRBD1. V dropped 6 bases and J dropped 5; count of bases not matched to a gene: 11. From germline, CDR1 is KGHSH and CDR2 LQKENI. This CDR3 spans 15 amino acids. CDR3 loop: CASSPQGALVTEAFF. CDR3 nucleotide sequence: TGTGCCAGCTCCCCCCAGGGGGCGTTAGTAACTGAAGCTTTCTTT.

This rearrangement joins TRBV7-2 to TRBJ2-7; D uncertain. V was shortened by 2 bases and J by 7 bases, with 12 bases between the two germline ends. The CDR3 is 13 amino acids. The germline V gene has CDR1 SGHTA and CDR2 FQGNSA. The CDR3 is CASSLRPAGEQYF. The CDR3 region has the DNA TGTGCCAGCAGCTTACGGCCGGCTGGGGAGCAGTACTTC. The full variable domain, with the rest looked up from reference TRBV7-2 and TRBJ2-7, is GAGVSQSPSNKVTEKGKDVELRCDPISGHTALYWYRQSLGQGLEFLIYFQGNSAPDKSGLPSDRFSAERTGGSVSTLTIQRTQQEDSAVYLCASSLRPAGEQYFGPGTRLTVT.

Comments on this clone: Different DNA sequences within this sample yield the same CDR3. V usage is TRBV27 and J usage is TRBJ1-5, with D uncertain. The V end lost 0 bases, the J end lost 4 bases, and 7 bases lay between the germline ends. The CDR3 runs to 14 residues. Germline CDR1 and CDR2: MNHEY and SMNVEV (reference sequence). CDR3 in amino acids: CASSLSYSNQPQHF. CDR3 nucleotide sequence: TGTGCCAGCAGTTTATCGTACAGTAATCAGCCCCAGCATTTT.

The chain combines TRBV5-4 with TRBJ1-6; no clear D. V lost 4 bases to trimming and J lost 1 base, with 12 bases between them. In germline, CDR1 is SGHNT, CDR2 YYREEE (reference sequence). This CDR3 region has 16 residues. Here the CDR3 reads CASSPSDNSYNSPLHF. The DNA for the CDR3 is TGTGCCAGCAGCCCGAGCGACAATTCCTATAATTCACCCCTCCACTTT.

Notes on this clone: This same CDR3 is encoded by further DNA sequences in the sample. The chain is built from TRBV4-1 and TRBJ1-2, with D possibly matching TRBD1 (6 bases). Germline V gene lookup returns CDR1 MGHRA and CDR2 YSYEKL. Trimming stripped 1 base from V and 3 bases from J, with 12 bases between. The length of the CDR3 is 15 residues. DNA of the CDR3: TGCGCCAGCAGCCAAGTACTAGGGGGGGACTATGGCTACACCTTC. Amino acids: CASSQVLGGDYGYTF.

This clone was detected a few times. The chain couples TRBV6-1 to TRBJ1-5; TRBD1 might be the D (6 bases). CDR1 and CDR2 (germline): MNHNS, SASEGT. The V end lost 7 bases, the J end lost 6 bases, and 13 bases lay between the germline ends. The CDR3 length is 13 residues. This CDR3 reads CASNNRDAQPQHF. As DNA, the CDR3 is TGTGCCAGCAACAACAGGGATGCTCAGCCCCAGCATTTT.

The chain is built from TRBV5-1 and TRBJ1-4; D call uncertain. This CDR3 has 12 amino acids. From germline, CDR1 is SGHRS and CDR2 YFSETQ. V was cut by 0 bases and J by 13 bases, with 10 bases left in between. The CDR3: CASSLDSEGLFF. CDR3 nucleotide sequence: TGCGCCAGCAGCTTGGATAGCGAGGGACTGTTTTTT.

The chain links TRBV30 to TRBJ1-6; 7 bases align to TRBD1. The length of the CDR3 is 13 residues. CDR1 and CDR2 from the germline V gene are GTSNPN and SVGIG (reference sequence). J lost 14 bases, V lost 5 bases, and 12 bases had no gene match. CDR3 sequence (DNA): TGTGCCTGGGGACAGGACTTTGATGCATCCCTCCACTTT. Translating gives CAWGQDFDASLHF.

J is TRBJ1-1 and V is TRBV14; D may be TRBD1 (5 bases). The germline gives CDR1 SGHDN, CDR2 FVKESK. The CDR3 has 11 amino acids. V was cut by 4 bases and J by 5 bases, with 5 bases left in between. In nucleotides, the CDR3 is TGTGCCAGCAGCCGGGGGACTGAAGCTTTCTTT. It translates to CASSRGTEAFF.

This clone was detected only a few times. The chain uses TRBV10-2 and TRBJ1-5; no clear D gene. The CDR3 has 12 amino acids. V shed 0 bases and J shed 5 bases, with 2 bases lying between them. Germline lookup yields CDR1 WSHSY and CDR2 SAAADI. The CDR3 DNA reads TGCGCCAGCAGTGAGTCCCATCAGCCCCAGCATTTT. It encodes CASSESHQPQHF.

In this sample, this clone turned up a few times. V usage is TRBV30 and J usage is TRBJ1-2; D is unclear. The CDR3 has 15 residues. Trimming took 0 bases from V and 1 from J, leaving 12 bases between them. CDR1 is GTSNPN and CDR2 is SVGIG in the germline V gene (reference sequence). The CDR3 nucleotides read TGTGCCTGGAGTGTAAAGTCCAATATTAACTATGGCTACACCTTC. This gives the protein CAWSVKSNINYGYTF.

CDR3 bases: TGTGCCTGGAGTACCTCCAATCAGCCCCAGCATTTT. Its translation is CAWSTSNQPQHF. The V call is TRBV30, the J call TRBJ1-5; D unclear. The CDR3 has 12 amino acids. Per the germline V gene, CDR1 is GTSNPN and CDR2 is SVGIG (reference sequence). V was shortened by 2 bases and J by 3 bases, with 5 bases between the two germline ends.

The chain combines TRBV7-2 with TRBJ2-3; 11 bases are shared with TRBD2. CDR1 and CDR2 from the germline V gene are SGHTA and FQGNSA. V trimming: 1 base; J trimming: 3 bases; junction bases outside the gene matches: 6. The CDR3 contains 17 residues. The chain's CDR3 is CASSLGLAGGLTDTQYF. CDR3 DNA sequence: TGTGCCAGCAGCTTAGGGCTAGCGGGAGGCCTAACAGATACGCAGTATTTT.

V is TRBV7-2 and J is TRBJ2-1; no definite D call. This CDR3 region has 16 residues. Germline V gene sequence: CDR1 SGHTA, CDR2 FQGNSA. Deletions cut 6 bases from V and 6 bases from J, with 21 bases between. CDR3 bases: TGTGCCAGCAGTCTACAGTCTACCATTTCTTCCAATGAGCAGTTCTTC. Protein: CASSLQSTISSNEQFF.

The chain is built from TRBV5-6 and TRBJ2-4, with 8 bases fitting TRBD1. This CDR3 has 15 residues. Germline CDR1 SGHDT, CDR2 YYEEEE. J lost 8 bases, V lost 1 base, and 8 bases had no gene match. The CDR3 DNA reads TGTGCCAGCAGCTTGAAGCAGGGGGCGAAGGACATTCAGTACTTC. It encodes CASSLKQGAKDIQYF.

Comments on this clone: The sample holds other DNA sequences that translate to the same CDR3. The chain has TRBV7-2 and TRBJ2-3; possibly TRBD1 or TRBD2 for D (5 bases each). Trimming left V 5 bases short and J 3 bases short, with 12 bases between. This CDR3 has 14 amino acids. The V gene's germline CDR1 is SGHTA and CDR2 FQGNSA. The CDR3 DNA is TGTGCCAGCAGCCCTGAGTGGGGGACAGATACGCAGTATTTT. This codes for CASSPEWGTDTQYF. Full variable domain (outside the CDR3, taken from reference TRBV7-2 and TRBJ2-3): GAGVSQSPSNKVTEKGKDVELRCDPISGHTALYWYRQSLGQGLEFLIYFQGNSAPDKSGLPSDRFSAERTGGSVSTLTIQRTQQEDSAVYLCASSPEWGTDTQYFGPGTRLTVL.

The V and J genes are TRBV4-1 and TRBJ1-1, with D tentatively TRBD1 (5 bases). There are 14 residues in the CDR3. V was pared by 8 bases and J by 2 bases, with 15 bases between. CDR1 is MGHRA, CDR2 YSYEKL, per germline. Here the CDR3 reads CASRRQSGNTEAFF. CDR3 sequence (DNA): TGCGCCAGCCGTCGACAGTCCGGAAACACTGAAGCTTTCTTT.

The chain joins TRBV27 to TRBJ2-7, with 7 nucleotides matching TRBD1. The CDR3 totals 16 residues. Germline V gives CDR1 MNHEY, CDR2 SMNVEV (reference sequence). V lost 5 bases and J lost 1; bases outside the gene matches: 11. In nucleotides, the CDR3 is TGTGCCAGCAGTCACTCTTATCGGGACAGTTCCTACGAGCAGTACTTC. This sequence encodes CASSHSYRDSSYEQYF.

The chain links TRBV6-5 to TRBJ1-6; D is unresolved. Trimming shortened V by 0 bases and J by 10 bases, and 13 bases separated the two germline ends. The germline V gene encodes CDR1 MNHEY and CDR2 SVGAGI. The CDR3 spans 15 residues. CDR3 nucleotide sequence: TGTGCCAGCAGTTACTCGACGGGGATGGGATCACCCCTCCACTTT. Translation gives CASSYSTGMGSPLHF.

This clone was detected only a few times. This chain's CDR3 is CASSPAGLAERYEQYF. CDR3 coding DNA: TGCGCCAGCAGCCCGGCTGGACTAGCGGAAAGATACGAGCAGTACTTC. V usage is TRBV4-3 and J usage is TRBJ2-7, with TRBD2 matching 10 bases. Losses at the gene ends were 4 bases for V and 4 bases for J; bases not matched to a gene: 10. The CDR3 totals 16 residues. Germline CDR1 reads LGHNA; CDR2 reads YSLEER.

The chain is built from TRBV9 and TRBJ2-1, with TRBD2 matching 10 bases. Trimming at V came to 0 bases and at J to 5 bases, leaving 5 bases not matched to a gene. This CDR3 has 16 amino acids. Germline CDR1 reads SGDLS; CDR2 reads YYNGEE. This CDR3 is CASSVELAGKHNEQFF. DNA of the CDR3: TGTGCCAGCAGCGTAGAACTAGCGGGAAAACACAATGAGCAGTTCTTC.

The chain links TRBV5-6 to TRBJ2-2, with 9 bases identical to TRBD1. Trimming removed 4 bases from V and 0 bases from J; junction bases left unmatched: 13. CDR1 is SGHDT, CDR2 YYEEEE, per germline. This CDR3 is built from 19 residues. The CDR3 DNA sequence: TGTGCCAGCAGCGCCACCACAGGGGGCGGCCCAGCGAACACCGGGGAGCTGTTTTTT. As protein: CASSATTGGGPANTGELFF.

The V call is TRBV30, the J call TRBJ2-6; 7 bases are shared with TRBD1. V was pared by 5 bases and J by 2 bases, with 0 bases of the junction left unmatched. This CDR3 spans 13 amino acids. Germline assignment: CDR1 GTSNPN and CDR2 SVGIG (reference sequence). In DNA, the CDR3 is TGTGCCTGGGACAGGGCTGGGGCCAACGTCCTGACTTTC. Translation gives CAWDRAGANVLTF.

This clone was detected once. This chain joins TRBV20-1 and TRBJ1-1; D gene uncertain. Germline values: CDR1 DFQATT, CDR2 SNEGSKA (reference sequence). The V end lost 4 bases, the J end lost 8 bases, and 11 bases lay between the germline ends. CDR3 length: 11 residues. The CDR3 reads CSAIRSGEAFF. The CDR3 DNA follows: TGCAGTGCTATTCGATCGGGAGAAGCTTTCTTT.

This clone was seen only a few times. CDR3 in DNA: TGTGCCTGGAGGGTCAGGTTGAACACTGAAGCTTTCTTT. It codes for CAWRVRLNTEAFF. V and J are TRBV30 and TRBJ1-1; D is unclear. CDR3 size: 13 residues. Per the germline V gene, CDR1 is GTSNPN and CDR2 is SVGIG (reference sequence). Trimming pared 3 bases from V and 0 bases from J, leaving 8 bases between. The whole variable domain, filled in from reference TRBV30 and TRBJ1-1, reads SQTIHQWPATLVQPVGSPLSLECTVEGTSNPNLYWYRQAAGRGLQLLFYSVGIGQISSEVPQNLSASRPQDRQFILSSKKLLLSDSGFYLCAWRVRLNTEAFFGQGTRLTVV.

This clone was found once. This chain joins TRBV28 and TRBJ1-2; D ambiguous. Germline CDR1 is MDHEN and CDR2 is SYDVKM. Trimming shortened V by 5 bases and J by 4 bases, and 17 bases separated the two germline ends. The CDR3 spans 15 residues. The CDR3 protein is CASSRGSVQSYGYTF. The CDR3 DNA sequence: TGTGCCAGCAGTCGCGGGTCGGTTCAGAGCTATGGCTACACCTTC.